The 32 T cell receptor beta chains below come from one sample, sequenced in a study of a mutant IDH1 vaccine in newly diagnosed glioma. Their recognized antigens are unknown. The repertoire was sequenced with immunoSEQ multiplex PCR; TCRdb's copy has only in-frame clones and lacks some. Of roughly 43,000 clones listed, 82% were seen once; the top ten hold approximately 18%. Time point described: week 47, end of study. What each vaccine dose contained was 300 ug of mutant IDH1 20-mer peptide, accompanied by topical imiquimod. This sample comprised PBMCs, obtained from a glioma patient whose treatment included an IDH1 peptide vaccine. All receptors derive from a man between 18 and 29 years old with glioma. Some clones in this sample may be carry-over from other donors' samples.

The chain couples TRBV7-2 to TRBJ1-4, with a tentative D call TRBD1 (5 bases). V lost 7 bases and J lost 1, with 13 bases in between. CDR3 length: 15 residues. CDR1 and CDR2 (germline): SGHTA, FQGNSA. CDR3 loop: CASTRLGGTNEKLFF. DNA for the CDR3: TGTGCCAGCACCCGACTGGGGGGAACTAATGAAAAACTGTTTTTT.

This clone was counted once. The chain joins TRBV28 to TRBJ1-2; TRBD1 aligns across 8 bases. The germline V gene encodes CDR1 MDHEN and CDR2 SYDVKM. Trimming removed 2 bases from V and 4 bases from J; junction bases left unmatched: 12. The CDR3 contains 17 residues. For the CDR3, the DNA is TGTGCCAGCAGTTTAGGCGAATCGGGACAGGCTTTCTATGGCTACACCTTC. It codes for CASSLGESGQAFYGYTF.

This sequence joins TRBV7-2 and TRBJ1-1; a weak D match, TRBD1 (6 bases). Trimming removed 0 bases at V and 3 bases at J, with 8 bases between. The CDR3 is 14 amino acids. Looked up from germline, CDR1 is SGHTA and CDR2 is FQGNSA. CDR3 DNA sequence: TGTGCCAGCAGCTTAGCTACAGGGTACACTGAAGCTTTCTTT. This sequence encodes CASSLATGYTEAFF.

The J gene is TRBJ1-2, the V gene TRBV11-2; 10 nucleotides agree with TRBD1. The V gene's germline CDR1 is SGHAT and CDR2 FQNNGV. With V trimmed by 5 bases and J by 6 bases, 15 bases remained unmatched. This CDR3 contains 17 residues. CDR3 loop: CASSPSRQGAISNGYTF. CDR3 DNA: TGTGCCAGCAGCCCTTCCCGACAGGGGGCAATTTCTAATGGCTACACCTTC.

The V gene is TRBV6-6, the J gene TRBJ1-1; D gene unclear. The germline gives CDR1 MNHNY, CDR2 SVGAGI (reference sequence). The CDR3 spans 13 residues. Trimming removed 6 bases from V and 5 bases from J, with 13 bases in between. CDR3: CASRPGRGTEAFF. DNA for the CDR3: TGTGCCAGCAGGCCGGGAAGAGGGACTGAAGCTTTCTTT.

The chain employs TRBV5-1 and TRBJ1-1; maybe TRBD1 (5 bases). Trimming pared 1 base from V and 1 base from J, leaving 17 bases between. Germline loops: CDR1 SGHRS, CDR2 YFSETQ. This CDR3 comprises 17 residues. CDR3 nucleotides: TGCGCCAGCAGCTTGAGGAATGGAGGGACTCAGAACACTGAAGCTTTCTTT. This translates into CASSLRNGGTQNTEAFF.

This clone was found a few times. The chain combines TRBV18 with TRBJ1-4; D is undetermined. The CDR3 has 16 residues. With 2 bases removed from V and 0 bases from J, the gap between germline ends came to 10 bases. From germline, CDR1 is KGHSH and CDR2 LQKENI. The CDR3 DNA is TGTGCCAGCTCACCAGTACCAGTAGCAACTAATGAAAAACTGTTTTTT. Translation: CASSPVPVATNEKLFF. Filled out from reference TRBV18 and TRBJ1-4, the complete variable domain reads NAGVMQNPRHLVRRRGQEARLRCSPMKGHSHVYWYRQLPEEGLKFMVYLQKENIIDESGMPKERFSAEFPKEGPSILRIQQVVRGDSAAYFCASSPVPVATNEKLFFGSGTQLSVL.

Here the CDR3 reads CASSPGTTLENTIYF. The CDR3 coding sequence is TGTGCCAGCTCACCGGGGACGACTCTGGAAAACACCATATATTTT. The V gene is TRBV18, the J gene TRBJ1-3, with D tentatively TRBD1 (5 bases). V was cut by 3 bases and J by 6 bases, with 15 bases left in between. The CDR3 has 15 residues. Germline V lookup: CDR1 KGHSH, CDR2 LQKENI.

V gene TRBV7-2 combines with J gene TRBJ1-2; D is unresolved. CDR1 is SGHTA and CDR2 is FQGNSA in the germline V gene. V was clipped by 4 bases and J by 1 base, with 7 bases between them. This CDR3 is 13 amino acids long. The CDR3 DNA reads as TGTGCCAGCAGCTCACCCCTTAACTATGGCTACACCTTC. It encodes CASSSPLNYGYTF.

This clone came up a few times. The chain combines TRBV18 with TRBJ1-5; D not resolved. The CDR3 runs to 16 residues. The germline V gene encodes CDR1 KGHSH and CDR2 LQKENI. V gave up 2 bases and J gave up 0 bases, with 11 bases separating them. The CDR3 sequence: CASSPFTDYSNQPQHF. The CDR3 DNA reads TGTGCCAGCTCACCATTTACAGACTATAGCAATCAGCCCCAGCATTTT.

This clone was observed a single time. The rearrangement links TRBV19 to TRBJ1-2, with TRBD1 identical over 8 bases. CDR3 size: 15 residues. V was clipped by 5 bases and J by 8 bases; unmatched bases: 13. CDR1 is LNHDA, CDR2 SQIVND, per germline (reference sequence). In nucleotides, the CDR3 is TGTGCCAGTAGTGTCGCCGGGACAGGCCGCCTGGGCTACACCTTC. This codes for CASSVAGTGRLGYTF.

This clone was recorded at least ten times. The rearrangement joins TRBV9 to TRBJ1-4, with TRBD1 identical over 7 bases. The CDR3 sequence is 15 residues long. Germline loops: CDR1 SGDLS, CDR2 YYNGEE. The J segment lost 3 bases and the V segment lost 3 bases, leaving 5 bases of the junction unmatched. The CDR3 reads CASSATGVANEKLFF. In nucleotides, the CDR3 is TGTGCCAGCAGCGCAACAGGGGTCGCTAATGAAAAACTGTTTTTT.

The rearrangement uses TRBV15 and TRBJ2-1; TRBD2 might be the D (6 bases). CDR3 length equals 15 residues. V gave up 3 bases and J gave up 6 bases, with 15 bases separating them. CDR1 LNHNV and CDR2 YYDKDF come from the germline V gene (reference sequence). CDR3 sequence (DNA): TGTGCCACCAGCAGGGAGGACGGGGGTACCAATGAGCAGTTCTTC. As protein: CATSREDGGTNEQFF.

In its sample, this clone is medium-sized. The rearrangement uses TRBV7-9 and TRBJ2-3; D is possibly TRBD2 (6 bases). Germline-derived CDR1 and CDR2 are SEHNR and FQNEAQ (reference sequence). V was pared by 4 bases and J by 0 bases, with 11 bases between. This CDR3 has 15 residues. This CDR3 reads CASSSQRASTDTQYF. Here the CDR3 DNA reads TGTGCCAGCAGCTCCCAGCGGGCTAGCACAGATACGCAGTATTTT.

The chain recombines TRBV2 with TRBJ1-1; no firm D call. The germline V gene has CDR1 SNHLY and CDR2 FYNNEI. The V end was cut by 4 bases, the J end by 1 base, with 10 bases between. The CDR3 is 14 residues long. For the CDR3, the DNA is TGTGCCAGCAGTGTAGGTCCACGGAACACTGAAGCTTTCTTT. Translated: CASSVGPRNTEAFF.

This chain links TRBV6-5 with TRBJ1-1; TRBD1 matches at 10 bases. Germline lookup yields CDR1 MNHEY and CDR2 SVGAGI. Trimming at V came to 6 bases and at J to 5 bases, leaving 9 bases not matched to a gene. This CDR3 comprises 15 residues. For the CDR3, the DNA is TGTGCCAGCAGAAACGGACAGGGGGTCTATACTGAAGCTTTCTTT. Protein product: CASRNGQGVYTEAFF.

The CDR3 nucleotides are TGTGCCAGCAGCTTCGGACAGTACTACGAGCAGTACTTC. Protein: CASSFGQYYEQYF. V usage is TRBV7-2 and J usage is TRBJ2-7; a possible D gene is TRBD1 (6 bases). The germline gives CDR1 SGHTA, CDR2 FQGNSA. V lost 3 bases to trimming and J lost 3 bases, with 9 bases between them. The CDR3 loop spans 13 amino acids.

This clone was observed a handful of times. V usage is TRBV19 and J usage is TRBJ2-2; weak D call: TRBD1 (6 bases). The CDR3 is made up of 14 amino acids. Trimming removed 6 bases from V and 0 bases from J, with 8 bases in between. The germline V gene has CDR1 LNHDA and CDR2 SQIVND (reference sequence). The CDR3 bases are TGTGCCAGTAGCAGACAGGCGAACACCGGGGAGCTGTTTTTT. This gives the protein CASSRQANTGELFF. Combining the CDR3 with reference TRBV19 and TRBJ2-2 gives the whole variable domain DGGITQSPKYLFRKEGQNVTLSCEQNLNHDAMYWYRQDPGQGLRLIYYSQIVNDFQKGDIAEGYSVSREKKESFPLTVTSAQKNPTAFYLCASSRQANTGELFFGEGSRLTVL.

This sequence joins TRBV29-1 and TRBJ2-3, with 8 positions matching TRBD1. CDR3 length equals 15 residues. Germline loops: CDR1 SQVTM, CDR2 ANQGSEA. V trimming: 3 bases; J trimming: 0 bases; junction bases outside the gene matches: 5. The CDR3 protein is CSVEGRDRSTDTQYF. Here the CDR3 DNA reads TGCAGCGTTGAGGGTAGGGACAGGAGCACAGATACGCAGTATTTT.

The CDR3 DNA sequence: TGTGCCAGCAGCCAACCGGGACAGGGAGGTTCACCCCTCCACTTT. This codes for CASSQPGQGGSPLHF. This sequence joins TRBV5-4 and TRBJ1-6, with 9 bases fitting TRBD1. J gave up 9 bases and V 4 bases, and 8 bases lay outside the gene matches. From germline, CDR1 is SGHNT and CDR2 YYREEE (reference sequence). The CDR3 is 15 residues long.

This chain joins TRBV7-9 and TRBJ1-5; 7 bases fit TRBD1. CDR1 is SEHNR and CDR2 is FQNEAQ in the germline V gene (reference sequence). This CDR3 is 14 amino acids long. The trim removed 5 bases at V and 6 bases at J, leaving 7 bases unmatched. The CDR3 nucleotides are TGTGCCAGCAGCCGCGACAGGGTCGGTCAGCCCCAGCATTTT. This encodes CASSRDRVGQPQHF.

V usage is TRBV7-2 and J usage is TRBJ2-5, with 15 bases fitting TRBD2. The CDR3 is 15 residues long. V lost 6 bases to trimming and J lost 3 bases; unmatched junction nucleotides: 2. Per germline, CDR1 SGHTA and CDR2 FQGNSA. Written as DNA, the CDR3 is TGTGCCAGCAGGGGACTAGCGGGGGGCAAAGAGACCCAGTACTTC. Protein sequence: CASRGLAGGKETQYF.

This CDR3 reads CASHGLGVYNEQFF. The DNA of the CDR3 is TGTGCCAGCCACGGACTAGGGGTATACAATGAGCAGTTCTTC. J is TRBJ2-1 and V is TRBV5-6; 7 nucleotides agree with TRBD2. Germline CDR1 and CDR2: SGHDT and YYEEEE. The CDR3 sequence is 14 residues long. V gave up 7 bases and J gave up 4 bases; unmatched junction bases: 8.

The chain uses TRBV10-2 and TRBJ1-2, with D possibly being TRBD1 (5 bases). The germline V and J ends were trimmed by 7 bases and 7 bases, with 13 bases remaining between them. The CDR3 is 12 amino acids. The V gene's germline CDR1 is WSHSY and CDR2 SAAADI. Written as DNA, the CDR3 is TGCGCCAGCATGGACATGGCCGTTGGCTACACCTTC. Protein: CASMDMAVGYTF.

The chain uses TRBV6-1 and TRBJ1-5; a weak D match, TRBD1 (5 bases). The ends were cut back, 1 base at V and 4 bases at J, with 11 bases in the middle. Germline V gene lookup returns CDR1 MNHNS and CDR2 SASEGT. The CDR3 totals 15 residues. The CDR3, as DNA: TGTGCCAGCAGTGAAGTAGGGACCTTTAATCAGCCCCAGCATTTT. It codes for CASSEVGTFNQPQHF.

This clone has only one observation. DNA of the CDR3: TGTGCCACCAGCAGCGGCCGGGTCCACACTGAAGCTTTCTTT. Translated, it gives CATSSGRVHTEAFF. The gene calls are TRBV15 and TRBJ1-1, with D unresolved. Germline loops: CDR1 LNHNV, CDR2 YYDKDF (reference sequence). The CDR3 has 14 residues. V lost 3 bases and J lost 3, with 11 bases in between.

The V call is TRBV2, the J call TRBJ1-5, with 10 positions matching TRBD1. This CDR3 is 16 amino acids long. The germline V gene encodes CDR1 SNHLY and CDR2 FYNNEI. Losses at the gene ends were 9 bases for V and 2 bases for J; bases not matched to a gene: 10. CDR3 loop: CASRKTGGSGNQPQHF. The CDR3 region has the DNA TGTGCCAGTCGTAAGACAGGGGGCTCGGGCAATCAGCCCCAGCATTTT.

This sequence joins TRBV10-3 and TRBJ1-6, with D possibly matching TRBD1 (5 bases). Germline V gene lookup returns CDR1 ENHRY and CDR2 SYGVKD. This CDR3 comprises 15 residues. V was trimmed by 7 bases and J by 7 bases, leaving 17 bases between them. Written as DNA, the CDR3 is TGTGCCATCACTGACAGCTCCCTATACAATTCACCCCTCCACTTT. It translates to CAITDSSLYNSPLHF.

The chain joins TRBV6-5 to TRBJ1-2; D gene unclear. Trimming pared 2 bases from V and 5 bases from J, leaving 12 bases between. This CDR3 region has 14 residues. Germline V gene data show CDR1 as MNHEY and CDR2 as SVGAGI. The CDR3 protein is CASSYTSPEYGYTF. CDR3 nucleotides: TGTGCCAGCAGTTACACATCCCCAGAATATGGCTACACCTTC.

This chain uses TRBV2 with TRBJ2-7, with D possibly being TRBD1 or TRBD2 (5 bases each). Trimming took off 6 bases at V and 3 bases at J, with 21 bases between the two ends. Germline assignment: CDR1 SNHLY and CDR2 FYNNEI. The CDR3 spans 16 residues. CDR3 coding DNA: TGTGCCAGCAGCGGATATGGGACGGAGGCATACTACGAGCAGTACTTC. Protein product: CASSGYGTEAYYEQYF.

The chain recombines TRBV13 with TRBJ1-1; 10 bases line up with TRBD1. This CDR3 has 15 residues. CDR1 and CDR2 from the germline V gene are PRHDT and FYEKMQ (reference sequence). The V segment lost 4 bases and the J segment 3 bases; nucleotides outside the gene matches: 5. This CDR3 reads CASSSGQGWDTEAFF. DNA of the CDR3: TGTGCCAGCAGCTCGGGACAGGGGTGGGACACTGAAGCTTTCTTT.

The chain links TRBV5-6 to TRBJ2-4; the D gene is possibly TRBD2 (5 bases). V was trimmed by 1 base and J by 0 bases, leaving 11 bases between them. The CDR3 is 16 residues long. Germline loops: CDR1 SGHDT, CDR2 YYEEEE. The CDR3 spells CASSLTGFAAKNIQYF. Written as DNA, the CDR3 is TGTGCCAGCAGCTTGACGGGGTTTGCAGCCAAAAACATTCAGTACTTC. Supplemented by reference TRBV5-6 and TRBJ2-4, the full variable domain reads DAGVTQSPTHLIKTRGQQVTLRCSPKSGHDTVSWYQQALGQGPQFIFQYYEEEERQRGNFPDRFSGHQFPNYSSELNVNALLLGDSALYLCASSLTGFAAKNIQYFGAGTRLSVL.